This TCR beta chain appears in the sequencing data of a study of CD8 T cells in Susac syndrome (dated 2019 in TCRdb). A note on the overall study: Of the Susac syndrome patients who were sequenced, under 10 were in clinical remission while more than five had clinically active disease. Whether CD8+ T cell activation and differentiation in Susac syndrome was antigen driven was tested using repertoire sequencing. At blood withdrawal, Susac syndrome patients were either therapy-naive, taking corticosteroids (in some cases with IVIg as well), or taking IVIg alone.

On this clonotype itself: The antigen it binds to is not known. An end of the junction differs from the germline gene, which may be a read error.

What the study reported, not specific to this receptor: No clonal expansion was detected in the CD4+ T cell repertoire of Susac syndrome patients. The number of individuals in the TCR sequencing and HLA analysis was recognized as being relatively small.

High-throughput TCR beta sequencing profiled peripheral blood CD8+ and CD4+ T cells from healthy donors, Susac syndrome patients and multiple sclerosis patients. Susac syndrome patients met recently defined diagnostic criteria for definite or probable disease. Bulk CD8+ and CD4+ T cells were purified by magnetic negative isolation, while CD8+ TEMRA cells were enriched using FACS. Blood was collected in EDTA tubes and processed within 24 hours, with PBMCs isolated through density gradient centrifugation. PBMCs intended for TCR sequencing were frozen in liquid nitrogen and were later thawed in a 37 degrees C water bath. The sorted or isolated CD4+, CD8+ and CD8+ TEMRA cells reached a purity of at least 90%. The germline V gene (reference sequence) supplies CDR1 LNHNV and CDR2 YYDKDF. Measured from the cysteine to the phenylalanine, the CDR3 is 14 residues long. The kept DNA is CDR3 alone, 42 bases in frame from the first base.

RNA was extracted with the RNeasy kit and about 0.45 to 1 ug was reverse transcribed using random hexamers. TCR beta CDR3 regions were amplified with the immunoSEQ multiplex PCR assay covering 54 Vbeta and 13 Jbeta segments. PCR amplification bias was corrected by using a synthetic template baseline for primer optimization and computational correction. The original methods were these. Only productive sequences were kept, with reads annotated to V, D and J genes according to IMGT and analyzed in immunoSEQ Analyzer. To calculate clonality, Shannon entropy was normalized by log2 of the number of productive unique sequences and then subtracted from one. For each patient and control, public and private clones were evaluated within the 100 most prevalent clones. Clones were defined as Susac-specific when absent from the healthy and MS cohorts, from some 1,100 published viral clones and from other ImmuneACCESS disease sequences. TCRdb reprocessed the public reads (quality trimming at Q25 with fastp, clone calling with MiXCR) and kept in-frame beta chains. Rows matching on CDR3 protein sequence are summarized as one entry with the most common DNA and genes. It is TCRdb's table, rather than the study itself, that gives the V and J calls and clone size. This sample holds 240,000 or so distinct CDR3 sequences; about 95% were observed only once. The top ten hold about 0.095% of the sample.

Sample: CD4+ T cells from PBMCs. The rearranged chain carries TRBV15 and TRBJ2-1; 12 middle bases align to TRBD2. The receptor comes from a human donor with Susac syndrome. The CDR3 sequence is CASRGTSGHNEQFF. The DNA is as follows: TGTGCCTCCAGAGGGACTAGCGGGCACAATGAGCAGTTCTTC.